This passage covers 24 T cell receptor beta chains from one sample sequenced in a study of beta chain features in type 1 diabetes. Findings and caveats of the study: Shortening of TCRB CDR3s, moderate but significant, appeared in all four CD4+ subsets of Type 1 diabetes patients.

cDNA synthesis used the whole RNA isolate, giving expressed TCRB sequences. Only in-frame clones appear in the TCRdb table, and some are missing; sequencing was by immunoSEQ multiplex PCR. This repertoire shows 250,000 to 350,000 clones, more than 13% found once; its top ten account for under 0.02%. These TCRs' antigens remain unknown. The sample was naive CD4+ T cells from blood. The receptors here all came from a man aged 30 to 39 with type 1 diabetes.

J is TRBJ1-2 and V is TRBV5-1, with D possibly TRBD1 on 5 matching bases. Germline lookup yields CDR1 SGHRS and CDR2 YFSETQ. CDR3 length: 15 amino acids. Trimming shortened V by 1 base and J by 2 bases, and 12 bases separated the two germline ends. The CDR3 DNA reads as TGCGCCAGCAGCTTGCCGCAGGGAGGGAACTATGGCTACACCTTC. Protein sequence: CASSLPQGGNYGYTF.

The V call is TRBV7-2, the J call TRBJ2-7; no clear D gene. V lost 5 bases and J lost 9, with 14 bases in between. Germline V lookup: CDR1 SGHTA, CDR2 FQGNSA. The CDR3 totals 12 residues. In DNA, the CDR3 is TGTGCCAGCAGCCCCCAACAGTTGTGGCAGTACTTC. Amino acids: CASSPQQLWQYF.

This rearrangement joins TRBV6-5 to TRBJ2-7, with TRBD1 matching over 10 bases. The V segment lost 2 bases and the J segment 3 bases; nucleotides outside the gene matches: 4. CDR1 is MNHEY, CDR2 SVGAGI, per germline. The CDR3 loop spans 15 amino acids. This chain's CDR3 is CASSYRDRGGYEQYF. CDR3 nucleotide sequence: TGTGCCAGCAGTTACCGGGACAGGGGAGGCTACGAGCAGTACTTC.

This clone has just a few counts. The V call is TRBV9, the J call TRBJ1-4, with D possibly TRBD1 on 6 matching bases. The CDR3 consists of 16 residues. Trimming pared 3 bases from V and 6 bases from J, leaving 18 bases between. Germline CDR1 is SGDLS and CDR2 is YYNGEE. The CDR3 here is CASSAQGHRVHEKLFF. CDR3 DNA: TGTGCCAGCAGCGCCCAGGGTCACAGGGTACATGAAAAACTGTTTTTT.

Only a few counts were recorded for this clone. The chain carries TRBV29-1 and TRBJ2-1; D is undetermined. The CDR3 contains 12 residues. Trimming shortened V by 7 bases and J by 0 bases, and 7 bases separated the two germline ends. Germline V CDR1 and CDR2: SQVTM, ANQGSEA. The CDR3 sequence: CSGLRSYNEQFF. The CDR3 DNA is TGCAGCGGACTGCGCTCCTACAATGAGCAGTTCTTC.

This sequence joins TRBV7-2 and TRBJ1-5, with D uncertain. Trimming left V 3 bases short and J 0 bases short, with 6 bases between. CDR3 length: 14 amino acids. Germline assignment: CDR1 SGHTA and CDR2 FQGNSA. For the CDR3, the DNA is TGTGCCAGCAGCTTTTACTATAGCAATCAGCCCCAGCATTTT. It translates to CASSFYYSNQPQHF.

The CDR3 nucleotides are TGTGCCAGCAGTCTTGGGGGGTCCGGGCCTCTCGAGCAGTACTTC. This encodes CASSLGGSGPLEQYF. The chain has TRBV28 and TRBJ2-7, with D perhaps matching TRBD2 (6 bases). Germline CDR1 is MDHEN and CDR2 is SYDVKM. This CDR3 is built from 15 residues. V was trimmed by 5 bases and J by 6 bases, leaving 20 bases between them. Looking up the rest from reference TRBV28 and TRBJ2-7 gives the full variable domain: DVKVTQSSRYLVKRTGEKVFLECVQDMDHENMFWYRQDPGLGLRLIYFSYDVKMKEKGDIPEGYSVSREKKERFSLILESASTNQTSMYLCASSLGGSGPLEQYFGPGTRLTVT.

This clone was recorded a few times. This chain connects TRBV28 to TRBJ2-2, with D possibly being TRBD2 (6 bases). This CDR3 contains 14 residues. The V end was cut by 2 bases, the J end by 6 bases, with 10 bases between. Germline CDR1 and CDR2: MDHEN and SYDVKM. CDR3 sequence (DNA): TGTGCCAGCAGTTTAGGCGGGGTCTCCGGGGAGCTGTTTTTT. It translates to CASSLGGVSGELFF.

This clone was recorded a few times. This rearrangement joins TRBV28 to TRBJ2-3, with 7 bases aligning to TRBD2. Germline CDR1 MDHEN, CDR2 SYDVKM. CDR3 size: 15 residues. The V and J ends lost 4 bases and 6 bases, in that order; junction bases with no gene match: 10. CDR3 in DNA: TGTGCCAGCAGTTCGGCGGGCGGGAGAGGGGATACGCAGTATTTT. Translated: CASSSAGGRGDTQYF.

The CDR3 reads CAISDPRTGPYEQYF. The DNA for the CDR3 is TGTGCCATCAGTGATCCACGGACAGGACCCTACGAGCAGTACTTC. The genes are TRBV10-3 and TRBJ2-7, with TRBD1 identical over 7 bases. This CDR3 is built from 15 residues. V lost 3 bases to trimming and J lost 2 bases; unmatched junction nucleotides: 7. CDR1 is ENHRY and CDR2 is SYGVKD in the germline V gene.

The rearrangement links TRBV11-2 to TRBJ2-7; TRBD2 might be the D (5 bases). The CDR3 sequence is 14 residues long. V lost 4 bases and J 3 bases, leaving 13 bases between the germline ends. Looked up from germline, CDR1 is SGHAT and CDR2 is FQNNGV. The DNA of the CDR3 is TGTGCCAGCAGCTCAGCGGACGGACGCTACGAGCAGTACTTC. It is translated as CASSSADGRYEQYF.

With regard to this clone: Other DNA sequences from this sample encode an identical CDR3 as well. The J gene is TRBJ2-3, the V gene TRBV19, with 10 bases identical to TRBD2. Germline trimming cut 6 bases from V and 2 bases from J; bases unmatched to any gene: 5. The germline V gene has CDR1 LNHDA and CDR2 SQIVND (reference sequence). This CDR3 contains 15 residues. The CDR3 sequence is CASSRTSGHTDTQYF. The CDR3 DNA reads TGTGCCAGTAGCAGGACTAGCGGACACACAGATACGCAGTATTTT.

This clone was found a few times. The chain links TRBV2 to TRBJ1-5, with 7 bases matching TRBD1. The CDR3 loop spans 14 amino acids. With 5 bases clipped from V and 2 bases from J, the junction kept 3 bases outside the gene matches. The germline V gene encodes CDR1 SNHLY and CDR2 FYNNEI. CDR3 nucleotide sequence: TGTGCCAGCAGTTATGGACAGGGCAATCAGCCCCAGCATTTT. Protein sequence: CASSYGQGNQPQHF.

V and J are TRBV7-3 and TRBJ2-5, with a possible D match to TRBD2 (6 bases). There are 14 residues in the CDR3. The germline V gene has CDR1 SGHTA and CDR2 FQGTGA. Trimming shortened V by 3 bases and J by 1 base, and 9 bases separated the two germline ends. The CDR3 is CASSLSSGQETQYF. The CDR3 DNA is TGTGCCAGCAGCTTGAGTAGCGGCCAAGAGACCCAGTACTTC.

The gene calls are TRBV2 and TRBJ2-5; D unresolved. The CDR3 is 13 amino acids. Trimming removed 0 bases at V and 4 bases at J, with 6 bases between. Per germline, CDR1 SNHLY and CDR2 FYNNEI. The CDR3 bases are TGTGCCAGCAGTGAAGCGGAGTCAGAGACCCAGTACTTC. Its protein is CASSEAESETQYF.

This clone was recorded a few times. Other DNA sequences in this specimen translate into the identical CDR3. The rearrangement links TRBV6-5 to TRBJ2-1; no definite D call. The CDR3 is 13 amino acids. V lost 5 bases and J lost 4, with 9 bases in between. Germline V gene sequence: CDR1 MNHEY, CDR2 SVGAGI. CDR3: CASSPSSYNEQFF. CDR3 coding DNA: TGTGCCAGCAGTCCCTCTTCGTACAATGAGCAGTTCTTC.

The rearrangement links TRBV5-1 to TRBJ2-1; TRBD2 agrees at 12 bases. Germline CDR1 is SGHRS and CDR2 is YFSETQ. CDR3 size: 15 residues. Unmatched junction bases numbered 13, after V lost 4 bases and J lost 14 bases. The CDR3 DNA follows: TGCGCCAGCAGCCTGGTCCCTGGACTAGCGGGAATGGAGTTCTTC. Residues: CASSLVPGLAGMEFF.

The chain joins TRBV2 to TRBJ1-1, with a weak D call TRBD1 (6 bases). Germline V lookup: CDR1 SNHLY, CDR2 FYNNEI. The CDR3 runs 12 residues. The ends were cut back, 6 bases at V and 10 bases at J, with 15 bases in the middle. CDR3 residues: CASSLETGGAFF. The CDR3 DNA reads as TGTGCCAGCAGCCTTGAGACAGGTGGAGCTTTCTTT. The full variable domain, completed using reference TRBV2 and TRBJ1-1, is EPEVTQTPSHQVTQMGQEVILRCVPISNHLYFYWYRQILGQKVEFLVSFYNNEISEKSEIFDDQFSVERPDGSNFTLKIRSTKLEDSAMYFCASSLETGGAFFGQGTRLTVV.

This clone has just a few counts. The chain links TRBV5-6 to TRBJ2-7, with D perhaps matching TRBD1 (6 bases). The CDR3 totals 14 residues. Germline loops: CDR1 SGHDT, CDR2 YYEEEE. The V end was cut by 2 bases, the J end by 3 bases, with 12 bases between. This CDR3 is CASSFGQSLYEQYF. The CDR3 coding sequence is TGTGCCAGCAGCTTTGGACAGTCGCTCTACGAGCAGTACTTC.

The chain has TRBV7-2 and TRBJ1-4; 7 bases are a match to TRBD1. Trimming cost V 4 bases and J 12 bases; bases outside gene matches: 5. This CDR3 comprises 12 residues. Germline CDR1 SGHTA, CDR2 FQGNSA. The CDR3 nucleotides read TGTGCCAGCAGCTCGACAGGGAATGAACTGTTTTTT. Amino acids: CASSSTGNELFF.

The chain joins TRBV7-3 to TRBJ2-3; D unresolved. The CDR3 spans 12 residues. CDR1 SGHTA and CDR2 FQGTGA come from the germline V gene. Trimming took off 5 bases at V and 2 bases at J, with 5 bases between the two ends. The CDR3 sequence is CASSAYTDTQYF. Here the CDR3 DNA reads TGTGCCAGCAGCGCCTACACAGATACGCAGTATTTT.

The chain employs TRBV16 and TRBJ2-7; TRBD1 aligns across 11 bases. V gave up 4 bases and J gave up 2 bases; unmatched junction bases: 4. Per germline, CDR1 KGHSY and CDR2 FQNENV. The CDR3 is made up of 15 amino acids. The DNA for the CDR3 is TGTGCCAGCAGCCGGCCGGGACAGGGGGCCTACGAGCAGTACTTC. Its translation is CASSRPGQGAYEQYF.

This clone has a handful of counts. The chain uses TRBV6-5 and TRBJ2-1; 8 nucleotides match TRBD1. In germline, CDR1 is MNHEY, CDR2 SVGAGI. V was clipped by 6 bases and J by 7 bases; unmatched bases: 8. This CDR3 contains 14 residues. Here the CDR3 reads CASSPGGGLNEQFF. As DNA, the CDR3 is TGTGCCAGCAGCCCAGGGGGCGGTCTGAATGAGCAGTTCTTC.

Only a few counts were recorded for this clone. CDR3 residues: CASSLGQGIWETQYF. In nucleotides, the CDR3 is TGTGCCAGCAGCTTGGGACAGGGCATTTGGGAGACCCAGTACTTC. This rearrangement joins TRBV7-9 to TRBJ2-5; 9 bases are a match to TRBD1. Germline trimming cut 3 bases from V and 5 bases from J; bases unmatched to any gene: 7. The CDR3 runs to 15 residues. The V gene's germline CDR1 is SEHNR and CDR2 FQNEAQ (reference sequence).